Here is one TCR beta chain with its context. Its antigen is unknown. These data originate in a study of shared clonotypes between healthy human individuals. General study results and limits: Naive CD4 clonotypes overlapped across several donors at 4.5% to 5.5%.

V was pared by 8 bases and J by 2 bases, with 16 bases between. Per germline, CDR1 MDHEN and CDR2 SYDVKM. CDR3 length: 14 amino acids. Generated by immunoSEQ multiplex PCR, the TCRdb table keeps only in-frame clones and is missing some. This table has over 400,000 clones, about 96% appearing once. The rearrangement joins TRBV28 to TRBJ2-7, with D unclear. The source is a woman aged 25 to 39 in good health. The source material was naive CD4+ T cells sorted from blood. Regarding subset: CD45RA+ positively selected. The DNA of the CDR3 is TGTGCCAGCCATCCCCCCAACACCCCCTACGAGCAGTACTTC. It is translated as CASHPPNTPYEQYF.